The text below deals with one TCR beta chain. The CDR3 has 16 residues. Germline V gene sequence: CDR1 SQVTM, CDR2 ANQGSEA. V was pared by 5 bases and J by 6 bases, with 25 bases between. The sample is drawn from a study of cytomegalovirus exposure and HLA in healthy donors. Primers included in the PCR were 60 Vbeta and 13 Jbeta primers. Repertoires were generated with immunoSEQ multiplex PCR, while TCRdb's copy carries only in-frame clones and drops some. The sample contains over 130,000 clones, about four fifths of which appear only once. The sample taken for sequencing was PBMCs. The TCR originated in a male donor in good health and CMV-seronegative. V usage is TRBV29-1 and J usage is TRBJ1-1; D call uncertain. CDR3 region: CSVYIYPTARRAEAFF. The DNA of the CDR3 is TGCAGCGTTTACATATACCCCACGGCTAGGAGGGCTGAAGCTTTCTTT.